This T cell receptor (beta chain) was captured by sequencing in a study of blood T cells in healthy people across ages. PCR was performed a second time for about 7 to 12 cycles using a sample-barcoded 5' primer and a J-beta primer mix. Each cDNA molecule received a tag from a template-switch adaptor that had 12 random nucleotides. TCRdb reprocessed the 5' RACE reads with MiXCR, giving one entry per CDR3 protein. Among 1.5 million to 2 million distinct CDR3 sequences, 25% to 30% were seen once, and the ten largest hold 7% to 9%. As concerns this clonotype: What it binds is not known. A much more abundant neighbour one base away suggests this may be a read error.

Study results and limitations: Reliance upon unsorted PBMCs precluded definitive naive versus antigen-experienced comparison.

From germline, CDR1 is ENHRY and CDR2 SYGVKD. The CDR3 length is 18 residues. Donors ranged from roughly 6 to 100 years old and were healthy Caucasians in Russia. The sample comprised blood. This TCR was recovered from a woman in her twenties or thirties in good health. The rearrangement links TRBV10-3 to TRBJ2-1, with a tentative D call TRBD1 (6 bases). CDR3 protein: CAISGGAGAWGSEGEQVF. The CDR3, as DNA: TGTGCCATCAGTGGAGGGGCAGGGGCTTGGGGGAGTGAAGGTGAGCAGGTCTTC.